Presented here are 29 T cell receptor beta chains from one specimen sequenced in a study of shared clonotypes between healthy human individuals. The table came from immunoSEQ multiplex PCR; TCRdb's copy has only in-frame clones and leaves some out. The table records some 530,000 clones, almost 80% of them present only once. Sequences were obtained from PBMCs. The source is a woman between 40 and 50 years old in good health. Some clones in this sample may be carry-over from other donors' samples.

The gene calls are TRBV5-1 and TRBJ2-7, with 11 bases lining up with TRBD2. The CDR3 has 15 residues. In germline, CDR1 is SGHRS, CDR2 YFSETQ. V gave up 1 base and J gave up 6 bases; unmatched junction bases: 6. CDR3 coding DNA: TGCGCCAGCAGCTTGCAAGGACTAGCGGGTACCGAGCAGTACTTC. Translation gives CASSLQGLAGTEQYF.

The chain employs TRBV11-2 and TRBJ2-5; D may be TRBD2 (6 bases). V was trimmed by 5 bases and J by 5 bases, leaving 18 bases between them. The CDR3 runs 15 residues. Germline CDR1 SGHAT, CDR2 FQNNGV. CDR3 sequence (DNA): TGTGCCAGCAGCCCCTTTTTGGCGGGATGGGAGACCCAGTACTTC. Amino acid sequence: CASSPFLAGWETQYF.

V and J are TRBV28 and TRBJ2-4; 8 bases agree with TRBD1. V shed 4 bases, J shed 12 bases, and the junction held 11 bases outside the gene matches. The CDR3 runs to 14 residues. The germline V gene has CDR1 MDHEN and CDR2 SYDVKM. The CDR3 here is CASSSPNRGSTQYF. CDR3 DNA: TGTGCCAGCAGTTCCCCCAACAGGGGGTCCACTCAGTACTTC.

This chain links TRBV5-3 with TRBJ1-4; D remains ambiguous. TRBV5-3 is marked as an open reading frame, function uncertain. The ends were cut back, 5 bases at V and 3 bases at J, with 8 bases in the middle. The length of the CDR3 is 13 residues. The CDR3: CARRRQSNEKLFF. In DNA form, the CDR3 reads TGTGCCAGAAGGCGGCAGTCTAATGAAAAACTGTTTTTT.

This chain connects TRBV5-3 to TRBJ1-2; no definite D call. TRBV5-3 is sorted into the ORF group, with uncertain function. V shed 4 bases and J shed 7 bases, with 11 bases lying between them. This CDR3 has 12 amino acids. CDR3 in amino acids: CARSPYPGGYTF. The CDR3 nucleotides are TGTGCCAGAAGCCCGTACCCCGGTGGCTACACCTTC.

This clone was recorded many times. The V call is TRBV28, the J call TRBJ1-6, with D uncertain. This CDR3 contains 16 residues. V lost 4 bases and J 7 bases, leaving 17 bases between the germline ends. Germline CDR1 reads MDHEN; CDR2 reads SYDVKM. Written as DNA, the CDR3 is TGTGCCAGCAGTTCGGCACACAGTGGGGAAAATTCACCCCTCCACTTT. Encoded protein: CASSSAHSGENSPLHF.

The V gene is TRBV15, the J gene TRBJ2-5; D is ambiguous. V lost 6 bases, J lost 2 bases, and 7 bases lay in between. CDR1 LNHNV and CDR2 YYDKDF come from the germline V gene (reference sequence). The CDR3 contains 12 residues. As DNA, the CDR3 is TGTGCCACCAGTGTAGAACAAGAGACCCAGTACTTC. Its translation: CATSVEQETQYF.

Turning to this clone: It may be a read error: a sequence one base away is much more abundant. Other nucleotide sequences from this sample produce the same CDR3. The chain employs TRBV7-2 and TRBJ2-7; 10 nucleotides align to TRBD2. Looked up from germline, CDR1 is SGHTA and CDR2 is FQGNSA. This CDR3 has 16 amino acids. With V trimmed by 5 bases and J by 3 bases, 10 bases remained unmatched. The CDR3 DNA reads TGTGCCAGCAGCCCATCCGGGACTAGCGTATACTACGAGCAGTACTTC. This encodes CASSPSGTSVYYEQYF.

The chain uses TRBV10-3 and TRBJ2-7, with 7 nucleotides matching TRBD1. Germline V CDR1 and CDR2: ENHRY, SYGVKD. The V and J ends lost 0 bases and 2 bases, in that order; junction bases with no gene match: 13. This CDR3 contains 18 residues. CDR3: CAISESFGLGRGTYEQYF. CDR3 DNA sequence: TGTGCCATCAGTGAGTCTTTTGGGTTGGGCAGGGGGACCTACGAGCAGTACTTC.

This chain joins TRBV15 and TRBJ2-1, with 8 bases matching TRBD2. Per germline, CDR1 LNHNV and CDR2 YYDKDF (reference sequence). This CDR3 is built from 15 residues. V was clipped by 5 bases and J by 9 bases; unmatched bases: 12. The DNA for the CDR3 is TGTGCCACCAGCCGCCCTAGCGGGTCGAGTCGTGAGCAGTTCTTC. Residues: CATSRPSGSSREQFF.

On this clone: One junction end does not reproduce the germline sequence, and a read error may be involved. This rearrangement joins TRBV7-7 to TRBJ2-3; D is perhaps TRBD1 or TRBD2 (5 bases each). The CDR3 length is 13 residues. In germline, CDR1 is SSHAT, CDR2 FNYEAQ (reference sequence). CDR3 sequence (DNA): TGTGCTAGCAGCTTCGTGGGGGAGGATACGCAGTATTTT. This codes for CASSFVGEDTQYF.

The chain uses TRBV2 and TRBJ2-5; D uncertain. V lost 3 bases and J lost 7, with 9 bases in between. The CDR3 is 12 amino acids. Germline CDR1 is SNHLY and CDR2 is FYNNEI. Here the CDR3 DNA reads TGTGCCAGCAGTGAGGCGTTTGGGACCCAGTACTTC. It yields the protein CASSEAFGTQYF.

This sequence joins TRBV30 and TRBJ2-1, with D possibly matching TRBD2 (5 bases). The germline gives CDR1 GTSNPN, CDR2 SVGIG (reference sequence). The CDR3 covers 15 residues. The V end was cut by 3 bases, the J end by 2 bases, with 14 bases between. The CDR3 region is CAWRQGGRAYNEQFF. The CDR3 DNA is TGTGCCTGGAGACAAGGTGGGAGAGCCTACAATGAGCAGTTCTTC.

The chain uses TRBV11-2 and TRBJ2-5; 7 nucleotides align to TRBD2. Looked up from germline, CDR1 is SGHAT and CDR2 is FQNNGV. This CDR3 comprises 14 residues. After removal of 2 bases from V and 5 bases from J, the junction contained 5 bases not matched to a gene. The CDR3 protein is CASSLSGGRETQYF. The CDR3 nucleotides are TGTGCCAGCAGCTTATCGGGAGGCCGGGAGACCCAGTACTTC.

The CDR3, as DNA: TGTGCCAGCAGTTTATCCAGCGGGAGGGCCCAAGATACGCAGTATTTT. This sequence encodes CASSLSSGRAQDTQYF. V and J are TRBV28 and TRBJ2-3, with TRBD2 identical over 10 bases. Germline V gene sequence: CDR1 MDHEN, CDR2 SYDVKM. The CDR3 consists of 16 residues. Trimming cost V 1 base and J 5 bases; bases outside gene matches: 6.

In DNA form, the CDR3 reads TGCGCCAGCAGTGACCGACTGGCCAATCAGCCCCAGCATTTT. It translates to CASSDRLANQPQHF. The chain combines TRBV10-1 with TRBJ1-5; D uncertain. The CDR3 totals 14 residues. Germline V lookup: CDR1 WNHNN, CDR2 SYGVQD (reference sequence). V was clipped by 3 bases and J by 3 bases, with 9 bases between them.

This rearrangement joins TRBV18 to TRBJ2-1; D not resolved. The CDR3 is made up of 12 amino acids. CDR1 and CDR2 (germline): KGHSH, LQKENI. The V and J ends lost 4 bases and 8 bases respectively, with 9 bases between them. For the CDR3, the DNA is TGTGCCAGCTCACAAGCCTCGGATGAGCAGTTCTTC. It specifies CASSQASDEQFF.

The chain employs TRBV5-6 and TRBJ1-4; no clear D gene. Germline-derived CDR1 and CDR2 are SGHDT and YYEEEE. The CDR3 contains 14 residues. Trimming left V 1 base short and J 8 bases short, with 12 bases between. Written as DNA, the CDR3 is TGTGCCAGCAGCTTGAACCCGGGTGGGGAAAAACTGTTTTTT. Its protein product is CASSLNPGGEKLFF.

The rearrangement joins TRBV5-1 to TRBJ1-2; TRBD1 might be the D (6 bases). CDR1 is SGHRS, CDR2 YFSETQ, per germline. The CDR3 spans 14 residues. V lost 0 bases to trimming and J lost 6 bases, with 12 bases between them. CDR3 region: CASSLAQGEHGYTF. The DNA for the CDR3 is TGCGCCAGCAGCTTGGCACAGGGTGAGCATGGCTACACCTTC. Full variable domain (remainder filled in from reference TRBV5-1 and TRBJ1-2): KAGVTQTPRYLIKTRGQQVTLSCSPISGHRSVSWYQQTPGQGLQFLFEYFSETQRNKGNFPGRFSGRQFSNSRSEMNVSTLELGDSALYLCASSLAQGEHGYTFGSGTRLTVV.

The V and J genes are TRBV10-3 and TRBJ1-5, with D unresolved. Trimming left V 4 bases short and J 7 bases short, with 11 bases between. This CDR3 region has 13 residues. Germline-derived CDR1 and CDR2 are ENHRY and SYGVKD. CDR3: CAISADLGQPQHF. As DNA, the CDR3 is TGTGCCATCAGTGCTGATTTGGGGCAGCCCCAGCATTTT.

This chain connects TRBV5-4 to TRBJ1-2, with a weak D call TRBD1 (6 bases). V shed 4 bases and J shed 3 bases, with 19 bases lying between them. Germline CDR1 reads SGHNT; CDR2 reads YYREEE (reference sequence). The CDR3 covers 16 residues. The CDR3 bases are TGTGCCAGCAGCCAAGGTCGGGGGCGCCTTGACTATGGCTACACCTTC. This codes for CASSQGRGRLDYGYTF.

The chain links TRBV7-8 to TRBJ2-2; TRBD2 is a possible D gene (5 bases). In germline, CDR1 is SGHVS, CDR2 FQNEAQ. The length of the CDR3 is 15 residues. Trimming left V 2 bases short and J 0 bases short, with 7 bases between. The CDR3 region is CASSLPGTNTGELFF. The CDR3 nucleotides are TGTGCCAGCAGCTTACCGGGAACGAACACCGGGGAGCTGTTTTTT. The whole variable domain, remainder taken from reference TRBV7-8 and TRBJ2-2, is GAGVSQSPRYKVAKRGQDVALRCDPISGHVSLFWYQQALGQGPEFLTYFQNEAQLDKSGLPSDRFFAERPEGSVSTLKIQRTQQEDSAVYLCASSLPGTNTGELFFGEGSRLTVL.

The rearrangement joins TRBV30 to TRBJ2-1, with 8 bases that match TRBD2. There are 12 residues in the CDR3. Per the germline V gene, CDR1 is GTSNPN and CDR2 is SVGIG (reference sequence). Unmatched junction bases numbered 5, after V lost 0 bases and J lost 13 bases. CDR3 sequence reads: CAWSVMREAQFF. The DNA for the CDR3 is TGTGCCTGGAGTGTAATGCGGGAGGCCCAGTTCTTC.

The genes are TRBV5-4 and TRBJ2-1; the D is unclear. The germline CDR1 and CDR2 sequences are SGHNT and YYREEE (reference sequence). The length of the CDR3 is 14 residues. The V end was cut by 0 bases, the J end by 7 bases, with 11 bases between. The CDR3, as DNA: TGTGCCAGCAGCTTGGGTCTAGGGTTTAATGAGCAGTTCTTC. Its translation is CASSLGLGFNEQFF.

The chain uses TRBV5-4 and TRBJ1-2; 8 positions match TRBD1. The germline gives CDR1 SGHNT, CDR2 YYREEE (reference sequence). The CDR3 has 15 amino acids. J was trimmed by 10 bases and V by 0 bases; bases with no gene match: 11. The CDR3: CASSLGIGQGGVYTF. The CDR3 nucleotides read TGTGCCAGCAGCTTGGGGATCGGACAGGGAGGGGTCTACACCTTC.

This clone appeared a single time. The V gene is TRBV7-8, the J gene TRBJ1-2; D is undetermined. Germline V gives CDR1 SGHVS, CDR2 FQNEAQ. The CDR3 length is 18 residues. The V end was cut by 2 bases, the J end by 0 bases, with 19 bases between. This CDR3 is CASSLRPPRALTNYGYTF. CDR3 nucleotides: TGTGCCAGCAGCTTAAGACCCCCTCGGGCCCTAACTAACTATGGCTACACCTTC.

This chain joins TRBV30 and TRBJ2-5, with TRBD2 matching 8 bases. Losses at the gene ends were 7 bases for V and 5 bases for J; bases not matched to a gene: 6. There are 12 residues in the CDR3. Germline CDR1 GTSNPN, CDR2 SVGIG (reference sequence). CDR3 DNA sequence: TGTGCCTTTTCGGGGGGGGGCGAGACCCAGTACTTC. This gives the protein CAFSGGGETQYF.

The V and J genes are TRBV5-4 and TRBJ2-5, with 8 bases fitting TRBD2. This CDR3 spans 15 amino acids. Germline V lookup: CDR1 SGHNT, CDR2 YYREEE (reference sequence). Unmatched junction bases numbered 5, after V lost 0 bases and J lost 4 bases. The CDR3 sequence: CASSLAGAGGETQYF. The CDR3 DNA sequence: TGTGCCAGCAGCTTGGCAGGGGCGGGGGGAGAGACCCAGTACTTC.

In its sample, this clone was seen a few times. V usage is TRBV28 and J usage is TRBJ1-5, with D maybe TRBD1 (6 bases). The CDR3 runs 15 residues. Trimming cost V 2 bases and J 1 base, with 9 bases left between them. CDR1 and CDR2 (germline): MDHEN, SYDVKM. The CDR3 spells CASSLRGASNQPQHF. For the CDR3, the DNA is TGTGCCAGCAGTTTACGGGGGGCAAGCAATCAGCCCCAGCATTTT.